Below are 20 T cell receptor beta chains sequenced from a single sample in a study of siplizumab effects on memory and regulatory T cells. Sequencing was performed with immunoSEQ multiplex PCR; in TCRdb, only in-frame clones are kept and a portion is missing. Of about 56,000 clones in the sample, over 95% were seen once. The sample was naive CD8+ T cells sorted from blood. These TCRs come from a human donor in good health.

The rearrangement joins TRBV29-1 to TRBJ2-7, with D perhaps TRBD2 (6 bases). The germline gives CDR1 SQVTM, CDR2 ANQGSEA. V was clipped by 7 bases and J by 0 bases, with 10 bases between them. The CDR3 loop spans 12 amino acids. The CDR3 nucleotides are TGCAGCGCCACGGGGGACTCCTACGAGCAGTACTTC. This codes for CSATGDSYEQYF.

The gene calls are TRBV28 and TRBJ2-1, with TRBD2 matching over 10 bases. With 7 bases clipped from V and 1 base from J, the junction kept 19 bases outside the gene matches. CDR1 is MDHEN, CDR2 SYDVKM, per germline. The CDR3 covers 20 residues. The CDR3, as DNA: TGTGCCAGCACCTCCGAGGGGACCCTACTAGCGGGGTTGTCCTACAATGAGCAGTTCTTC. Residues: CASTSEGTLLAGLSYNEQFF. Complete variable domain (other parts from reference TRBV28 and TRBJ2-1): DVKVTQSSRYLVKRTGEKVFLECVQDMDHENMFWYRQDPGLGLRLIYFSYDVKMKEKGDIPEGYSVSREKKERFSLILESASTNQTSMYLCASTSEGTLLAGLSYNEQFFGPGTRLTVL.

This clone was seen only once. The chain uses TRBV5-1 and TRBJ2-7, with 9 bases aligning to TRBD1. J was trimmed by 3 bases and V by 0 bases; bases with no gene match: 4. From germline, CDR1 is SGHRS and CDR2 YFSETQ. The CDR3 runs to 15 residues. CDR3 loop: CASSLEGQGGYEQYF. The CDR3 coding sequence is TGCGCCAGCAGCTTGGAGGGACAGGGCGGCTACGAGCAGTACTTC.

This clone appeared a single time. The V call is TRBV30, the J call TRBJ2-2, with D perhaps TRBD1 (5 bases). Trimming pared 3 bases from V and 3 bases from J, leaving 14 bases between. The CDR3 has 15 residues. CDR1 GTSNPN and CDR2 SVGIG come from the germline V gene (reference sequence). DNA for the CDR3: TGTGCCTGGAGCGGCCCAGGGTCGGACACCGGGGAGCTGTTTTTT. Translation gives CAWSGPGSDTGELFF.

V is TRBV25-1 and J is TRBJ2-3, with D maybe TRBD1 (6 bases). The germline V gene has CDR1 MGHDK and CDR2 SYGVNS. The CDR3 loop spans 14 amino acids. V gave up 5 bases and J gave up 2 bases, with 11 bases separating them. The CDR3 nucleotides read TGTGCCAGCAGTCTACAGGGCTCCACAGATACGCAGTATTTT. The encoded protein is CASSLQGSTDTQYF.

The V and J genes are TRBV4-1 and TRBJ2-1, with D possibly matching TRBD2 (5 bases). The V end lost 4 bases, the J end lost 7 bases, and 14 bases lay between the germline ends. The CDR3 sequence is 14 residues long. Germline V gene sequence: CDR1 MGHRA, CDR2 YSYEKL. The CDR3 protein is CASSPKDYPNEQFF. CDR3 DNA: TGCGCCAGCAGCCCTAAAGACTATCCAAATGAGCAGTTCTTC.

This chain uses TRBV7-9 with TRBJ2-7, with 12 bases lining up with TRBD1. The CDR3 runs 16 residues. V trimming: 3 bases; J trimming: 6 bases; junction bases outside the gene matches: 9. The germline gives CDR1 SEHNR, CDR2 FQNEAQ (reference sequence). CDR3 residues: CASSFPLGTGGVEQYF. The CDR3 DNA reads TGTGCCAGCAGCTTCCCCCTGGGGACAGGGGGCGTCGAGCAGTACTTC.

This sequence joins TRBV28 and TRBJ2-6, with D uncertain. In germline, CDR1 is MDHEN, CDR2 SYDVKM. There are 16 residues in the CDR3. V was pared by 3 bases and J by 1 base, with 10 bases between. The CDR3 DNA sequence: TGTGCCAGCAGTTTCCCCCGGCTGTCTGGGGCCAACGTCCTGACTTTC. It specifies CASSFPRLSGANVLTF.

The chain combines TRBV7-9 with TRBJ2-5; D might be TRBD2 (6 bases). The DNA end is a closer match to TRBJ2-7, so the J assignment may be wrong. The CDR3 sequence is 14 residues long. Germline V gene data show CDR1 as SEHNR and CDR2 as FQNEAQ (reference sequence). The CDR3 reads CASSLGRGPYEQYF. In nucleotides, the CDR3 is TGTGCCAGCAGCTTAGGGCGGGGCCCCTACGAGCAGTACTTC.

About this clone: This CDR3 is also generated by other DNA sequences in the sample. This chain links TRBV30 with TRBJ2-1; D is uncertain. The CDR3 runs to 12 residues. In germline, CDR1 is GTSNPN, CDR2 SVGIG (reference sequence). The ends were cut back, 0 bases at V and 3 bases at J, with 3 bases in the middle. The CDR3 region is CAWSVGYNEQFF. DNA for the CDR3: TGTGCCTGGAGTGTAGGCTACAATGAGCAGTTCTTC.

The chain combines TRBV2 with TRBJ2-2; a possible D gene is TRBD2 (6 bases). Germline-derived CDR1 and CDR2 are SNHLY and FYNNEI. This CDR3 has 11 residues. The V end lost 11 bases, the J end lost 4 bases, and 8 bases lay between the germline ends. The CDR3 region is CALTSTGELFF. The CDR3 DNA sequence: TGTGCCCTGACTAGCACCGGGGAGCTGTTTTTT.

V gene TRBV4-1 combines with J gene TRBJ2-1, with D possibly matching TRBD2 (5 bases). The CDR3 sequence is 13 residues long. The V gene lost 10 bases and the J gene lost 0 bases, with 10 bases spanning the gap. Germline-derived CDR1 and CDR2 are MGHRA and YSYEKL. CDR3 DNA sequence: TGCGCCACGGGAACCTACTCCTACAATGAGCAGTTCTTC. Residues: CATGTYSYNEQFF.

The chain uses TRBV5-5 and TRBJ1-5; D not certain. CDR3 length: 13 amino acids. The germline V gene has CDR1 SGHKS and CDR2 YYEKEE (reference sequence). The V and J ends lost 0 bases and 5 bases respectively, with 6 bases between them. CDR3 sequence (DNA): TGTGCCAGCAGCTTGGTGGAACATCAGCCCCAGCATTTT. Amino acid sequence: CASSLVEHQPQHF.

Regarding this clone: Different DNA sequences within this sample yield the same CDR3. The rearrangement joins TRBV5-1 to TRBJ1-2; D call uncertain. This CDR3 contains 12 residues. V lost 0 bases, J lost 6 bases, and 6 bases lay in between. Germline loops: CDR1 SGHRS, CDR2 YFSETQ. This CDR3 is CASSLEGNGYTF. CDR3 DNA sequence: TGCGCCAGCAGCTTGGAGGGAAATGGCTACACCTTC.

The chain employs TRBV10-3 and TRBJ2-7, with D possibly TRBD2 on 6 matching bases. Between the trimmed V and J ends, which lost 8 bases and 2 bases, there was a span of 16 bases. CDR1 is ENHRY, CDR2 SYGVKD, per germline. The CDR3 totals 14 residues. CDR3 nucleotides: TGTGCCATCCAAAACACGGAGGGAGCCTACGAGCAGTACTTC. It yields the protein CAIQNTEGAYEQYF.

A word on this clone: The sample has other DNA sequences that encode this CDR3 too. The gene calls are TRBV27 and TRBJ2-1; 8 positions match TRBD2. The junction had 8 bases not matched to a gene; V was cut back by 11 bases and J by 5 bases. Looked up from germline, CDR1 is MNHEY and CDR2 is SMNVEV (reference sequence). The length of the CDR3 is 13 residues. The CDR3 reads CAVAGRLDNEQFF. In DNA, the CDR3 is TGTGCCGTAGCGGGACGGCTGGACAATGAGCAGTTCTTC.

The chain couples TRBV2 to TRBJ2-1; 8 bases are a match to TRBD2. This CDR3 spans 14 amino acids. The germline gives CDR1 SNHLY, CDR2 FYNNEI. V was clipped by 4 bases and J by 5 bases; unmatched bases: 4. The CDR3 DNA is TGTGCCAGCAGTGGGAGCGGGGGAGACAATGAGCAGTTCTTC. This encodes CASSGSGGDNEQFF.

V gene TRBV19 combines with J gene TRBJ2-7, with a tentative D call TRBD2 (6 bases). The V end was cut by 3 bases, the J end by 4 bases, with 25 bases between. The length of the CDR3 is 18 residues. Germline CDR1 and CDR2: LNHDA and SQIVND (reference sequence). CDR3 coding DNA: TGTGCCAGTAGTATGCTGAACCACCAGGGACTCCCTATATACGAGCAGTACTTC. Protein: CASSMLNHQGLPIYEQYF. The full variable domain, rest sourced from reference TRBV19 and TRBJ2-7, is DGGITQSPKYLFRKEGQNVTLSCEQNLNHDAMYWYRQDPGQGLRLIYYSQIVNDFQKGDIAEGYSVSREKKESFPLTVTSAQKNPTAFYLCASSMLNHQGLPIYEQYFGPGTRLTVT.

About this clone itself: One end of the junction does not line up with germline, which may come from a read error. The rearrangement uses TRBV4-1 and TRBJ2-3; D possibly corresponds to TRBD2 (6 bases). This CDR3 is built from 11 residues. The germline gives CDR1 MGHRA, CDR2 YSYEKL. CDR3 coding DNA: TGCGCCAGCAGTCGGGGACTTGAGTGGAATTTT. It codes for CASSRGLEWNF.

This rearrangement joins TRBV27 to TRBJ2-7; 10 bases match TRBD2. This CDR3 is built from 12 residues. J was trimmed by 4 bases and V by 8 bases; bases with no gene match: 2. Germline CDR1 MNHEY, CDR2 SMNVEV (reference sequence). The CDR3 reads CASGTSVYEQYF. In nucleotides, the CDR3 is TGTGCCAGCGGGACTAGCGTTTACGAGCAGTACTTC.